The 17 T cell receptor beta chains presented below share a single source sample, sequenced in a study of Ad26.COV2.S vaccination and SARS-CoV-2 variants. The method was immunoSEQ multiplex PCR; TCRdb's version includes in-frame clones alone and lacks a portion of them. The sample includes 440,000 or so clones, roughly nine tenths of them seen just once. Specified treatment: some 19 received Ad26.COV2.S at low or high dose, single or two shots; roughly 5 received placebo; per-sample allocation not given. The investigators took samples on day 63 after the first vaccine or placebo injection. This specimen was peripheral blood, taken in a trial of Ad26.COV2.S vaccine versus placebo. Source of these receptors: a person aged 18-60 years who received the Ad26.COV2.S COVID-19 vaccine or a placebo.

In its sample, this clone was seen once. The chain recombines TRBV18 with TRBJ2-7; unclear D gene. The ends were cut back, 3 bases at V and 2 bases at J, with 11 bases in the middle. CDR1 is KGHSH, CDR2 LQKENI, per germline. CDR3 length equals 14 residues. Here the CDR3 reads CASSPQEGTYEQYF. CDR3 coding DNA: TGTGCCAGCTCACCTCAAGAAGGGACCTACGAGCAGTACTTC.

This sequence joins TRBV24-1 and TRBJ2-3, with 8 bases that match TRBD1. The V gene end was trimmed by 4 bases and the J gene end by 7 bases; junction bases not matched to a gene: 9. Germline V gives CDR1 KGHDR, CDR2 SFDVKD. This CDR3 comprises 15 residues. CDR3 in amino acids: CATSDADRDRYTQYF. The CDR3 nucleotides are TGTGCCACCAGTGACGCGGACAGGGACAGGTATACGCAGTATTTT.

The rearrangement uses TRBV7-2 and TRBJ1-4; weak D call: TRBD1 (5 bases). Germline CDR1 is SGHTA and CDR2 is FQGNSA. CDR3 size: 14 residues. Trimming shortened V by 5 bases and J by 2 bases, and 9 bases separated the two germline ends. CDR3 bases: TGTGCCAGCAGCGAAAAGGGGACTAATGAAAAACTGTTTTTT. It is translated as CASSEKGTNEKLFF.

The chain joins TRBV5-1 to TRBJ1-2; TRBD1 matches at 7 bases. Germline V gene data show CDR1 as SGHRS and CDR2 as YFSETQ. The CDR3 runs to 14 residues. V dropped 2 bases and J dropped 0; count of bases not matched to a gene: 1. This CDR3 reads CASSLDRANYGYTF. The DNA of the CDR3 is TGCGCCAGCAGCTTAGACAGGGCTAACTATGGCTACACCTTC.

The gene calls are TRBV4-2 and TRBJ2-7; the D gene is possibly TRBD2 (5 bases). Germline CDR1 reads LGHNA; CDR2 reads YNFKEQ. The CDR3 extends over 15 amino acids. V was cut by 1 base and J by 0 bases, with 10 bases left in between. CDR3 in DNA: TGTGCCAGCAGCCAAGGAGGGAACCCCTCCTACGAGCAGTACTTC. Translation gives CASSQGGNPSYEQYF.

The chain is built from TRBV11-2 and TRBJ2-7; 7 positions agree with TRBD2. V gave up 5 bases and J gave up 2 bases; unmatched junction bases: 9. Germline values: CDR1 SGHAT, CDR2 FQNNGV. The CDR3 contains 15 residues. The chain's CDR3 is CASSLSLAAAYEQYF. DNA for the CDR3: TGTGCCAGCAGCCTGAGTCTAGCGGCAGCCTACGAGCAGTACTTC.

The chain is built from TRBV9 and TRBJ1-6; D not resolved. Per germline, CDR1 SGDLS and CDR2 YYNGEE. The CDR3 is made up of 14 amino acids. V was clipped by 3 bases and J by 5 bases, with 9 bases between them. The CDR3 nucleotides read TGTGCCAGCAGCGCCTCAGGTGATAATTCACCCCTCCACTTT. This sequence encodes CASSASGDNSPLHF.

This clone came up once. The rearrangement links TRBV3-1 (or the pseudogene TRBV3-2) to TRBJ1-2; TRBD1 might be the D (6 bases). Between the trimmed V and J ends, which lost 0 bases and 7 bases, there was a span of 12 bases. This CDR3 has 14 amino acids. Germline V gene sequence: CDR1 LGHDT, CDR2 YNNKEL (reference sequence). The CDR3 is CASSQEGTRRGYTF. In DNA, the CDR3 is TGTGCCAGCAGCCAAGAAGGGACAAGGCGTGGCTACACCTTC.

As to this clone: Compared with germline, one end of the junction differs, possibly owing to a read error. The chain uses TRBV4-1 and TRBJ1-4, with 7 bases fitting TRBD1. This CDR3 contains 12 residues. The germline CDR1 and CDR2 sequences are MGHRA and YSYEKL. CDR3 sequence (DNA): TGCGCCAGCAGCCGGACCGGGACAGCGCCACATTTT. Translation gives CASSRTGTAPHF.

The chain couples TRBV29-1 to TRBJ1-1; the D is unclear. CDR3 length: 13 residues. From germline, CDR1 is SQVTM and CDR2 ANQGSEA. The germline V and J ends were trimmed by 6 bases and 0 bases, with 11 bases remaining between them. The CDR3 DNA follows: TGCAGCGTAGAATGGACGGTGAACACTGAAGCTTTCTTT. Translation gives CSVEWTVNTEAFF.

CDR3 DNA: TGCGCCAGCAGCCAAGAAGTCAGGACAGGCGAAAACATTCAGTACTTC. Protein product: CASSQEVRTGENIQYF. The chain employs TRBV4-3 and TRBJ2-4; 7 bases are a match to TRBD1. The CDR3 sequence is 16 residues long. V shed 0 bases and J 5 bases; nucleotides not matched to a gene: 7. CDR1 is LGHNA, CDR2 YSLEER, per germline.

The chain links TRBV5-1 to TRBJ1-2, with D tentatively TRBD1 (5 bases). The CDR3 totals 13 residues. Germline CDR1 is SGHRS and CDR2 is YFSETQ. Trimming removed 2 bases at V and 5 bases at J, with 10 bases between. The CDR3 protein is CASSFGARYGYTF. The CDR3 DNA reads TGCGCCAGCAGCTTCGGGGCGCGGTATGGCTACACCTTC.

The gene calls are TRBV2 and TRBJ1-2, with 9 bases matching TRBD1. CDR3 length equals 13 residues. The germline CDR1 and CDR2 sequences are SNHLY and FYNNEI. The V segment lost 5 bases and the J segment 4 bases; nucleotides outside the gene matches: 2. CDR3 region: CASSRDRVYGYTF. The CDR3 coding sequence is TGTGCCAGCAGTCGGGACAGGGTCTATGGCTACACCTTC.

This sequence joins TRBV6-5 and TRBJ2-7; 7 bases match TRBD2. Germline CDR1 is MNHEY and CDR2 is SVGAGI. V dropped 5 bases and J dropped 6; count of bases not matched to a gene: 10. This CDR3 comprises 14 residues. In DNA form, the CDR3 reads TGTGCCAGCAGTCTTACGGGGGGTTCGGGCGAGCAGTACTTC. Translation: CASSLTGGSGEQYF.

CDR3 sequence reads: CSVVREGHLSPYEQYF. CDR3 DNA: TGCAGCGTTGTACGGGAGGGCCACCTCAGCCCCTACGAGCAGTACTTC. The rearrangement links TRBV29-1 to TRBJ2-7; TRBD2 matches at 8 bases. Per germline, CDR1 SQVTM and CDR2 ANQGSEA. V trimming: 4 bases; J trimming: 2 bases; junction bases outside the gene matches: 13. CDR3 length: 16 residues.

The V gene is TRBV7-6, the J gene TRBJ1-1; 7 bases fit TRBD1. Germline CDR1 is SGHVS and CDR2 is FNYEAQ. The junction had 7 bases not matched to a gene; V was cut back by 5 bases and J by 4 bases. This CDR3 contains 14 residues. The CDR3, as DNA: TGTGCCAGCAGCCCGGGGAGGGGGCTCACTGAAGCTTTCTTT. Its protein product is CASSPGRGLTEAFF.

This clone was counted between two and nine times. Other DNA sequences in the sample encode the same CDR3. The chain combines TRBV10-3 with TRBJ2-7; no reliable D call. V was cut by 6 bases and J by 0 bases, with 9 bases left in between. Germline-derived CDR1 and CDR2 are ENHRY and SYGVKD. This CDR3 comprises 13 residues. CDR3 sequence (DNA): TGTGCCATCAGCGGCACCGCCTCCTACGAGCAGTACTTC. This translates into CAISGTASYEQYF.